Sequencing of this TCR beta chain was carried out in a study of cytomegalovirus exposure and HLA in healthy donors. Looking at the study overall: A previous analysis identified approximately 120 million unique TCR beta sequences derived from 180 million or so T cells.

A multiplex PCR was run with 60 Vbeta primers and 13 Jbeta primers. The method was immunoSEQ multiplex PCR; TCRdb's version includes in-frame clones alone and lacks a portion of them. Of around 110,000 clones listed, approximately 80% are singletons. The sample consisted of PBMCs. This clonotype was sampled from a man between 60 and 75 years old in good health and CMV-seronegative.

In DNA, the CDR3 is TGCGCCAGCAGTCAACCAGGGTGTAATGAAAAACTGTTTTTT. Translation gives CASSQPGCNEKLFF. V gene TRBV23-1 combines with J gene TRBJ1-4; possibly TRBD1 for D (5 bases). TRBV23-1 is designated an ORF whose function remains uncertain. The CDR3 contains 14 residues. V gave up 2 bases and J gave up 4 bases, with 8 bases separating them.